A selection of T cell receptor beta chains follows, all from one sample in a study of blood T cell repertoires in COVID-19. Produced via immunoSEQ multiplex PCR; TCRdb's table is partial and in-frame only. The data hold roughly 93,000 clones, with over 75% observed a single time. Input material: peripheral blood. Every receptor here comes from a woman over 75 with acute or convalescent COVID-19. Each CDR3 is given with its conserved first and last residue. Each record gives: D gene, J gene, clone size, V gene, CDR3 DNA, CDR3 protein. D genes are given only for firm matches. Clone sizes are given selectively: once, few, many, or a class where the clone is expanded.

d_call: TRBD1; j_call: TRBJ1-1; clone_size: -; v_call: TRBV2; cdr3_nt: TGTGCCAGCAGGGGCCAGGGACAGGGGTTAGGAACTGAAGCTTTCTTT; cdr3_aa: CASRGQGQGLGTEAFF
d_call: -; j_call: TRBJ2-1; clone_size: -; v_call: TRBV7-9; cdr3_nt: TGTGCCAGCAGCGGCACCCGAGGAAAGGGGGCCTACAATGAGCAGTTCTTC; cdr3_aa: CASSGTRGKGAYNEQFF
d_call: TRBD1; j_call: TRBJ1-1; clone_size: few; v_call: TRBV2; cdr3_nt: TGTGCCAGCAGTCCCCTCGGGCGGGGCCCGGGACAGGGACTGAACACTGAAGCTTTCTTT; cdr3_aa: CASSPLGRGPGQGLNTEAFF
d_call: -; j_call: TRBJ1-5; clone_size: -; v_call: TRBV9; cdr3_nt: TGTGCCAGCAGCGTAGTGGGCTGCAAACAGGGTGCGTACGGCAATCAGCCCCAGCATTTT; cdr3_aa: CASSVVGCKQGAYGNQPQHF
d_call: TRBD1; j_call: TRBJ1-1; clone_size: -; v_call: TRBV7-2; cdr3_nt: TGTGCCAGCAGCTCGCGACAGGGGAAGCCTGAAGCTTTCTTT; cdr3_aa: CASSSRQGKPEAFF
d_call: -; j_call: TRBJ2-4; clone_size: -; v_call: TRBV2; cdr3_nt: TGTGCCAGCAGTGAATTCGGCCAGGGTGGGGACATTCAGTACTTC; cdr3_aa: CASSEFGQGGDIQYF
d_call: TRBD1; j_call: TRBJ1-5; clone_size: -; v_call: TRBV2; cdr3_nt: TGTGCCAGCAGCCCGGACAGGGGCAGGAATCAGCCCCAGCATTTT; cdr3_aa: CASSPDRGRNQPQHF
d_call: TRBD2; j_call: TRBJ2-1; clone_size: -; v_call: TRBV11-2; cdr3_nt: TGTGCCAGCAGCTCCGGGACTAAACTATCCAATGAGCAGTTCTTC; cdr3_aa: CASSSGTKLSNEQFF
d_call: TRBD2; j_call: TRBJ2-3; clone_size: -; v_call: TRBV6-6; cdr3_nt: TGTGCCAGCAGTCCAATGACCGGGACTAGCGGGGGGTTGGGCACAGATACGCAGTATTTT; cdr3_aa: CASSPMTGTSGGLGTDTQYF
d_call: -; j_call: TRBJ1-5; clone_size: -; v_call: TRBV19; cdr3_nt: TGTGCCAGTAGTATAGTAAGTGGTTCTCTGGGAGCAATCAGCCCCCAGCATTTT; cdr3_aa: CASSIVSGSLGAISPQHF
d_call: -; j_call: TRBJ1-2; clone_size: -; v_call: TRBV7-2; cdr3_nt: TGTGCCAGCAGCTTAGCACACAGCAACTATGGCTACACCTTC; cdr3_aa: CASSLAHSNYGYTF
d_call: -; j_call: TRBJ1-2; clone_size: -; v_call: TRBV18; cdr3_nt: TGTGCCAGCTCACCACCACGACAGACATATGGCTACACCTTC; cdr3_aa: CASSPPRQTYGYTF
d_call: -; j_call: TRBJ1-2; clone_size: -; v_call: TRBV28; cdr3_nt: TGTGCCAGCAGTTTAACAGGAACATACTATGGCTACACCTTC; cdr3_aa: CASSLTGTYYGYTF
d_call: TRBD1; j_call: TRBJ2-3; clone_size: -; v_call: TRBV15; cdr3_nt: TGTGCCACCAGCAGCCCCCCCGGGACAGGGGGTTGGGCAGATACGCAGTATTTT; cdr3_aa: CATSSPPGTGGWADTQYF
d_call: -; j_call: TRBJ1-5; clone_size: -; v_call: TRBV9; cdr3_nt: TGTGCCAGCAGCGTAGAGGACAGTCCAAATCAGCCCCAGCATTTT; cdr3_aa: CASSVEDSPNQPQHF
d_call: -; j_call: TRBJ2-1; clone_size: -; v_call: TRBV9; cdr3_nt: TGTGCCAGCAGCCCAATGGGGAGCGGCCATGAGCAGTTCTTC; cdr3_aa: CASSPMGSGHEQFF
d_call: -; j_call: TRBJ1-3; clone_size: few; v_call: TRBV5-1; cdr3_nt: TGCGCCAGCAGCTTTTTCCCACTTTCCTTAGCTGGAAACACCATATATTTT; cdr3_aa: CASSFFPLSLAGNTIYF
d_call: -; j_call: TRBJ2-2; clone_size: once; v_call: TRBV6-2/TRBV6-3; cdr3_nt: TGTGCCAGCAGTTACTTAGCGGTGAACACCGGGGAGCTGTTTTTT; cdr3_aa: CASSYLAVNTGELFF
d_call: -; j_call: TRBJ1-4; clone_size: -; v_call: TRBV5-6; cdr3_nt: TGTGCCAGCAGCTTGGGGGTGGGAGAAGGAAAACTGTTTTTT; cdr3_aa: CASSLGVGEGKLFF
d_call: TRBD1; j_call: TRBJ1-1; clone_size: -; v_call: TRBV2; cdr3_nt: TGTGCCAGCAGTGGGCGATTGACAGGGGCCCTTGAAGCTTTCTTT; cdr3_aa: CASSGRLTGALEAFF
d_call: -; j_call: TRBJ1-1; clone_size: many; v_call: TRBV2; cdr3_nt: TGTGCCAGCAGTGAATCTCTAGGGAGGTGGGTAGCTTTCTTT; cdr3_aa: CASSESLGRWVAFF
d_call: TRBD1; j_call: TRBJ1-1; clone_size: -; v_call: TRBV28; cdr3_nt: TGTGCCAGCGGACAGGCTCGAGGCACTGAAGCTTTCTTT; cdr3_aa: CASGQARGTEAFF
d_call: -; j_call: TRBJ2-1; clone_size: -; v_call: TRBV19; cdr3_nt: TGTGCCAGTAGTAGATCAGCGGGTAGATCCTACAATGAGCAGTTCTTC; cdr3_aa: CASSRSAGRSYNEQFF
d_call: TRBD2; j_call: TRBJ2-5; clone_size: -; v_call: TRBV5-1; cdr3_nt: TGCGCCAGCAGCTCTAGCGGGGGAACTCAAGAGACCCAGTACTTC; cdr3_aa: CASSSSGGTQETQYF
d_call: TRBD1; j_call: TRBJ1-1; clone_size: -; v_call: TRBV28; cdr3_nt: TGTGCCAGCAGTCACTCCGGGACAGGGGGCCACACTGAAGCTTTCTTT; cdr3_aa: CASSHSGTGGHTEAFF
d_call: -; j_call: TRBJ1-1; clone_size: -; v_call: TRBV10-3; cdr3_nt: TGTGCCATCAGTGAGTCTTTGCCCGGAGGCACTGAAGCTTTCTTT; cdr3_aa: CAISESLPGGTEAFF
d_call: -; j_call: TRBJ1-5; clone_size: once; v_call: TRBV28; cdr3_nt: TGTGCCAGCAGTTTGCGGGGGGATCAGCCCCAGCATTTT; cdr3_aa: CASSLRGDQPQHF
d_call: TRBD2; j_call: TRBJ2-2; clone_size: few; v_call: TRBV7-6; cdr3_nt: TGTGCCAGCAGCTTAGAAGGCGGGGGGACTACCGGGGAGCTGTTTTTT; cdr3_aa: CASSLEGGGTTGELFF
d_call: -; j_call: TRBJ2-3; clone_size: once; v_call: TRBV7-2; cdr3_nt: TGTGCCAGCAGCCTTCTTCGGGATACGCAGTATTTT; cdr3_aa: CASSLLRDTQYF
d_call: -; j_call: TRBJ1-1; clone_size: -; v_call: TRBV6-5; cdr3_nt: TGTGCCAGCAGCCGGGGACATTACACTGAAGCTTTCTTT; cdr3_aa: CASSRGHYTEAFF
d_call: TRBD1; j_call: TRBJ1-4; clone_size: -; v_call: TRBV7-9; cdr3_nt: TGTGCCAGCAGCTTCGGACAGGGGGCGCATGCTAATGAAAAACTGTTTTTT; cdr3_aa: CASSFGQGAHANEKLFF
d_call: TRBD1; j_call: TRBJ2-2; clone_size: -; v_call: TRBV5-5; cdr3_nt: TGTGCCAGCAGCAGACAGGGGGTCGTTGGCGGGGAGCTGTTTTTT; cdr3_aa: CASSRQGVVGGELFF
d_call: -; j_call: TRBJ1-1; clone_size: -; v_call: TRBV15; cdr3_nt: TGTGCCACCAGCAGAGGGGGGGGAGGGCACACTGAAGCTTTCTTT; cdr3_aa: CATSRGGGGHTEAFF
d_call: TRBD1; j_call: TRBJ1-5; clone_size: -; v_call: TRBV7-2; cdr3_nt: TGTGCCAGCAGTCTGACAGGGGGAGGCAATCAGCCCCAGCATTTT; cdr3_aa: CASSLTGGGNQPQHF
d_call: -; j_call: TRBJ1-2; clone_size: -; v_call: TRBV5-4; cdr3_nt: TGTGCCAGCAGCTCAGACCGAGGATCCTATGGCTACACCTTC; cdr3_aa: CASSSDRGSYGYTF
d_call: -; j_call: TRBJ1-1; clone_size: -; v_call: TRBV6-2/TRBV6-3; cdr3_nt: TGTGCCAGCAGCCGCGGGACTGAAGCTTTCTTT; cdr3_aa: CASSRGTEAFF
d_call: TRBD2; j_call: TRBJ2-5; clone_size: -; v_call: TRBV3-1/TRBV3-2; cdr3_nt: TGTGCCAGCATGCGGACTAGCGGGGAGGAGACCCAGTACTTC; cdr3_aa: CASMRTSGEETQYF
d_call: TRBD2; j_call: TRBJ2-3; clone_size: -; v_call: TRBV2; cdr3_nt: TGTGCCAGCAGCCTACGCCTACAGGGACTAGCGGGGACAGATACGCAGTATTTT; cdr3_aa: CASSLRLQGLAGTDTQYF
d_call: TRBD1; j_call: TRBJ2-5; clone_size: -; v_call: TRBV3-1/TRBV3-2; cdr3_nt: TGTGCCAGCAGCAAGGGGACAGGGGTACAAGAGACCCAGTACTTC; cdr3_aa: CASSKGTGVQETQYF
d_call: -; j_call: TRBJ1-2; clone_size: -; v_call: TRBV28; cdr3_nt: TGTGCCAGCAGGGAGGCCACAGGGAGTACCTATGGCTACACCTTC; cdr3_aa: CASREATGSTYGYTF
d_call: TRBD2; j_call: TRBJ2-1; clone_size: -; v_call: TRBV10-3; cdr3_nt: TGTGCCATCAGTGGGGAAGGACTAGCGGGGGGTCCTAGCTCCTACAATGAGCAGTTCTTC; cdr3_aa: CAISGEGLAGGPSSYNEQFF
d_call: -; j_call: TRBJ1-1; clone_size: -; v_call: TRBV4-1; cdr3_nt: TGCGCCAGCAGCCACAATACAGTGAACACTGAAGCTTTCTTT; cdr3_aa: CASSHNTVNTEAFF
d_call: -; j_call: TRBJ1-1; clone_size: -; v_call: TRBV7-9; cdr3_nt: TGTGCCAGCCCGGCCTCGGGGTACACTGAAGCTTTCTTT; cdr3_aa: CASPASGYTEAFF
d_call: -; j_call: TRBJ2-2; clone_size: -; v_call: TRBV3-1/TRBV3-2; cdr3_nt: TGTGCCAGCAGCCGAGTGACCGGGGAGCTGTTTTTT; cdr3_aa: CASSRVTGELFF
d_call: TRBD1; j_call: TRBJ1-1; clone_size: -; v_call: TRBV6-5; cdr3_nt: TGTGCCAGCAATCGACAGGGGGCCTTTGAAGCTTTCTTT; cdr3_aa: CASNRQGAFEAFF
d_call: -; j_call: TRBJ1-1; clone_size: -; v_call: TRBV5-4; cdr3_nt: TGTGCCAGCAGCCAAACGATGACAGATGAAGCTTTCTTT; cdr3_aa: CASSQTMTDEAFF
d_call: -; j_call: TRBJ1-5; clone_size: -; v_call: TRBV19; cdr3_nt: TGTGCCAGTAGTCCTCAGAGCAATCAGCCCCAGCATTTT; cdr3_aa: CASSPQSNQPQHF
d_call: -; j_call: TRBJ1-1; clone_size: -; v_call: TRBV9; cdr3_nt: TGTGCCAGCAGCGTTGGCGGGTCCTTGAACACTGAAGCTTTCTTT; cdr3_aa: CASSVGGSLNTEAFF
d_call: TRBD1; j_call: TRBJ2-2; clone_size: -; v_call: TRBV2; cdr3_nt: TGTGCCAGCAGTGATTCAGGGGGCCGTACCGGGGAGCTGTTTTTT; cdr3_aa: CASSDSGGRTGELFF
d_call: -; j_call: TRBJ2-1; clone_size: -; v_call: TRBV10-1; cdr3_nt: TGCGCCAGCAGCGGATCCAACGGACAGACGTACAATGAGCAGTTCTTC; cdr3_aa: CASSGSNGQTYNEQFF
d_call: -; j_call: TRBJ1-3; clone_size: -; v_call: TRBV19; cdr3_nt: TGTGCCAGTAGTATAATAGGAGGGGCCAGCGCTGGAAACACCATATATTTT; cdr3_aa: CASSIIGGASAGNTIYF
d_call: -; j_call: TRBJ2-5; clone_size: few; v_call: TRBV5-6; cdr3_nt: TGTGCCACCACAGAAAGCGGCATACAAGAGACCCAGTACTTC; cdr3_aa: CATTESGIQETQYF